Listed here are 31 T cell receptor beta chains from one sample, sequenced in a study of T-cell reconstitution after alpha-beta-depleted transplantation in children. Unique molecular identifiers were incorporated when the TCRbeta library was constructed. One entry per CDR3 protein results from TCRdb running MiXCR on the PCR reads. The sample contains 200,000 to 300,000 distinct CDR3 sequences, about 24% of which appear only once. This material consisted of PBMCs, mostly from graft donor cells, taken 360 days after TCRalphabeta/CD19-depleted stem cell transplant. Source of these receptors: a female patient aged 2-9 years who had a stem cell transplant for congenital amegakaryocytic thrombocytopenia, so the T cells may come from the graft donor.

The chain joins TRBV6-1 to TRBJ2-2; 9 positions match TRBD2. V trimming: 7 bases; J trimming: 3 bases; junction bases outside the gene matches: 12. Germline CDR1 reads MNHNS; CDR2 reads SASEGT. This CDR3 comprises 17 residues. CDR3 protein: CASKGLAGTRDTGELFF. CDR3 in DNA: TGTGCCAGCAAAGGCCTAGCGGGAACACGCGACACCGGGGAGCTGTTTTTT.

This clonotype was picked up a small number of times. The chain couples TRBV5-1 to TRBJ2-7; D remains unclear. The CDR3 sequence is 15 residues long. V lost 0 bases and J 4 bases, leaving 14 bases between the germline ends. The V gene's germline CDR1 is SGHRS and CDR2 YFSETQ. The CDR3 sequence is CASSLGTSAPYEQYF. CDR3 nucleotides: TGCGCCAGCAGCTTGGGAACTTCGGCCCCATACGAGCAGTACTTC.

The table lists this clonotype with many counts. V usage is TRBV3-1 and J usage is TRBJ2-1; D call uncertain. CDR1 is LGHDT and CDR2 is YNNKEL in the germline V gene (reference sequence). There are 15 residues in the CDR3. V was shortened by 0 bases and J by 9 bases, with 15 bases between the two germline ends. The CDR3 spells CASSQEVFGLSEQFF. CDR3 in DNA: TGTGCCAGCAGCCAAGAGGTTTTTGGCCTGAGTGAGCAGTTCTTC.

This clonotype was seen a handful of times. The CDR3 protein is CASSLYRDTGELFF. CDR3 DNA: TGTGCCAGCAGTTTATACAGGGATACCGGGGAGCTGTTTTTT. V usage is TRBV27 and J usage is TRBJ2-2; maybe TRBD1 (6 bases). V lost 1 base, J lost 5 bases, and 8 bases lay in between. The CDR3 consists of 14 residues. Germline V gives CDR1 MNHEY, CDR2 SMNVEV (reference sequence).

This sequence joins TRBV29-1 and TRBJ2-7, with D possibly matching TRBD2 (7 bases). The V gene's germline CDR1 is SQVTM and CDR2 ANQGSEA. The CDR3 spans 11 residues. Trimming left V 6 bases short and J 6 bases short, with 12 bases between. CDR3 sequence: CSVSGGGEQYF. CDR3 sequence (DNA): TGCAGCGTATCGGGGGGCGGCGAGCAGTACTTC.

This clonotype was picked up a small number of times. The chain links TRBV6-1 to TRBJ2-7, with D perhaps TRBD1 (6 bases). With 6 bases removed from V and 0 bases from J, the gap between germline ends came to 9 bases. The CDR3 loop spans 13 amino acids. CDR1 is MNHNS, CDR2 SASEGT, per germline. CDR3 nucleotide sequence: TGTGCCAGCAGCAACAGGGCCTCCTACGAGCAGTACTTC. The encoded protein is CASSNRASYEQYF.

The V and J genes are TRBV7-8 and TRBJ2-7; D remains unclear. The CDR3 covers 14 residues. From germline, CDR1 is SGHVS and CDR2 FQNEAQ. Trimming left V 5 bases short and J 3 bases short, with 14 bases between. CDR3 DNA sequence: TGTGCCAGCAGCCACGGGCACCGTAGCTACGAGCAGTACTTC. Translated, it gives CASSHGHRSYEQYF.

There are a few counts of this clonotype. The chain uses TRBV6-5 and TRBJ2-1; 10 nucleotides agree with TRBD2. J gave up 6 bases and V 1 base, and 12 bases lay outside the gene matches. Germline loops: CDR1 MNHEY, CDR2 SVGAGI. This CDR3 has 18 amino acids. The CDR3 protein is CASSYFRPSSGGGNEQFF. CDR3 sequence (DNA): TGTGCCAGCAGTTACTTCCGGCCATCCAGCGGGGGGGGCAATGAGCAGTTCTTC.

This clonotype has a handful of counts. In DNA form, the CDR3 reads TGCGCCAGCAGCTTGGGCAGGTCGTCCGGAAACACCATATATTTT. It specifies CASSLGRSSGNTIYF. The chain carries TRBV5-1 and TRBJ1-3; D gene unclear. V lost 0 bases, J lost 4 bases, and 11 bases lay in between. CDR3 size: 15 residues. The germline V gene encodes CDR1 SGHRS and CDR2 YFSETQ.

V and J are TRBV7-9 and TRBJ1-1; D is perhaps TRBD1 (6 bases). The germline V and J ends were trimmed by 6 bases and 5 bases, with 19 bases remaining between them. Germline loops: CDR1 SEHNR, CDR2 FQNEAQ (reference sequence). The CDR3 covers 15 residues. In DNA form, the CDR3 reads TGTGCCAGCAGTGCAATTGTGGGGGCGGAAACTGAAGCTTTCTTT. Amino acids: CASSAIVGAETEAFF.

The chain links TRBV20-1 to TRBJ2-5; maybe TRBD2 (6 bases). The ends were cut back, 8 bases at V and 5 bases at J, with 18 bases in the middle. The CDR3 spans 13 residues. Germline V gene lookup returns CDR1 DFQATT and CDR2 SNEGSKA (reference sequence). The DNA for the CDR3 is TGCAGTCCTACCCCGAGTGGAGGGGAGACCCAGTACTTC. Translating gives CSPTPSGGETQYF.

The chain couples TRBV7-9 to TRBJ1-4; unclear D gene. Germline CDR1 and CDR2: SEHNR and FQNEAQ (reference sequence). V lost 5 bases, J lost 6 bases, and 13 bases lay in between. This CDR3 comprises 14 residues. The CDR3 loop reads CASSLSQTDEKLFF. The CDR3 DNA reads as TGTGCCAGCAGCCTTAGCCAGACCGATGAAAAACTGTTTTTT. The full variable domain, rest sourced from reference TRBV7-9 and TRBJ1-4, is DTGVSQNPRHKITKRGQNVTFRCDPISEHNRLYWYRQTLGQGPEFLTYFQNEAQLEKSRLLSDRFSAERPKGSFSTLEIQRTEQGDSAMYLCASSLSQTDEKLFFGSGTQLSVL.

The chain carries TRBV7-2 and TRBJ2-1, with unresolved D. There are 14 residues in the CDR3. The V end was cut by 1 base, the J end by 9 bases, with 13 bases between. Germline lookup yields CDR1 SGHTA and CDR2 FQGNSA. The CDR3 sequence: CASSLVSGLGEQFF. In nucleotides, the CDR3 is TGTGCCAGCAGCTTAGTTTCTGGGTTAGGTGAGCAGTTCTTC.

The J gene is TRBJ2-7, the V gene TRBV9; 8 nucleotides line up with TRBD2. Per germline, CDR1 SGDLS and CDR2 YYNGEE. The CDR3 is 14 residues long. V was clipped by 0 bases and J by 7 bases; unmatched bases: 6. The CDR3 here is CASSVELAAGEQYF. CDR3 nucleotides: TGTGCCAGCAGCGTAGAACTAGCGGCGGGTGAGCAGTACTTC.

This clonotype was found a few times. This chain uses TRBV7-6 with TRBJ2-7, with TRBD1 identical over 8 bases. Trimming removed 8 bases from V and 0 bases from J; junction bases left unmatched: 21. The CDR3 consists of 19 residues. Germline CDR1 is SGHVS and CDR2 is FNYEAQ. The CDR3 nucleotides are TGTGCCAGCTCTACGCTGCCAGGGGGCAGTTTTAAGGGCTCCTACGAGCAGTACTTC. Translating gives CASSTLPGGSFKGSYEQYF.

As concerns this clonotype: A much larger clone is a single base away; this may be a read error. The genes are TRBV15 and TRBJ2-2; D remains ambiguous. CDR3 length: 12 amino acids. The germline V and J ends were trimmed by 8 bases and 0 bases, with 4 bases remaining between them. The germline V gene encodes CDR1 LNHNV and CDR2 YYDKDF (reference sequence). Here the CDR3 DNA reads TGTGCCACCGGAGCGAACACCGGGGAGCTGTTTTTT. Amino acid sequence: CATGANTGELFF.

The rearrangement joins TRBV29-1 to TRBJ1-2; D ambiguous. Trimming took 4 bases from V and 4 from J, leaving 7 bases between them. Germline V gives CDR1 SQVTM, CDR2 ANQGSEA. This CDR3 contains 11 residues. Here the CDR3 reads CSVGGSYGYTF. In DNA, the CDR3 is TGCAGCGTTGGCGGCAGCTATGGCTACACCTTC.

The CDR3 is CATSDSWRATGELFF. CDR3 in DNA: TGTGCCACCAGTGATTCTTGGCGGGCCACCGGGGAGCTGTTTTTT. V is TRBV24-1 and J is TRBJ2-2; D may be TRBD2 (5 bases). Germline CDR1 is KGHDR and CDR2 is SFDVKD. Trimming left V 2 bases short and J 4 bases short, with 10 bases between. The CDR3 has 15 amino acids.

CDR3 sequence (DNA): TGTGCCAGCAGTTCTGGGACAGGGGGCCCAGATACGCAGTATTTT. It is translated as CASSSGTGGPDTQYF. The V gene is TRBV27, the J gene TRBJ2-3; 12 bases are shared with TRBD1. CDR1 and CDR2 (germline): MNHEY, SMNVEV (reference sequence). The CDR3 loop spans 15 amino acids. J gave up 4 bases and V 4 bases, and 3 bases lay outside the gene matches.

This clonotype was observed a few times. The rearrangement joins TRBV6-5 to TRBJ2-1, with 7 bases that match TRBD2. Germline V gives CDR1 MNHEY, CDR2 SVGAGI. Trimming at V came to 1 base and at J to 3 bases, leaving 12 bases not matched to a gene. This CDR3 has 18 residues. Here the CDR3 DNA reads TGTGCCAGCAGTTACTGGGATAGGGACTACATCGTCTACAATGAGCAGTTCTTC. This codes for CASSYWDRDYIVYNEQFF.

The V and J genes are TRBV24-1 and TRBJ2-7; D uncertain. CDR1 KGHDR and CDR2 SFDVKD come from the germline V gene. The CDR3 consists of 12 residues. The ends were cut back, 8 bases at V and 7 bases at J, with 14 bases in the middle. The CDR3 DNA sequence: TGTGCCACCAAGACCCATCCTCGGGAGCAGTACTTC. Protein: CATKTHPREQYF.

This clonotype was counted between two and nine times. The chain links TRBV2 to TRBJ2-7, with 9 bases lining up with TRBD1. Germline V CDR1 and CDR2: SNHLY, FYNNEI. This CDR3 spans 12 amino acids. Germline trimming cut 8 bases from V and 3 bases from J; bases unmatched to any gene: 2. The CDR3 sequence: CASGGQGYEQYF. Written as DNA, the CDR3 is TGTGCCAGCGGGGGACAGGGCTACGAGCAGTACTTC.

The J gene is TRBJ2-3, the V gene TRBV20-1; D is undetermined. Trimming took 3 bases from V and 4 from J, leaving 8 bases between them. Germline CDR1 DFQATT, CDR2 SNEGSKA (reference sequence). The CDR3 has 12 residues. In nucleotides, the CDR3 is TGCAGTGCTAGGAAACAGCCAGATACGCAGTATTTT. Encoded protein: CSARKQPDTQYF.

The chain recombines TRBV18 with TRBJ1-1; D gene uncertain. Trimming took off 2 bases at V and 0 bases at J, with 16 bases between the two ends. Per germline, CDR1 KGHSH and CDR2 LQKENI. The CDR3 runs 17 residues. The chain's CDR3 is CASSPIISTVMNTEAFF. CDR3 nucleotide sequence: TGTGCCAGCTCACCAATTATCTCTACCGTTATGAACACTGAAGCTTTCTTT.

This clonotype was seen a handful of times. This chain links TRBV2 with TRBJ1-2; a weak D match, TRBD1 (6 bases). Per the germline V gene, CDR1 is SNHLY and CDR2 is FYNNEI. CDR3 length: 14 amino acids. V was clipped by 7 bases and J by 7 bases, with 19 bases between them. The CDR3 here is CASTTTGSLSGYTF. The DNA of the CDR3 is TGTGCCAGCACTACGACAGGCTCCCTCTCTGGCTACACCTTC. Based on the CDR3 plus reference TRBV2 and TRBJ1-2, the full variable domain is EPEVTQTPSHQVTQMGQEVILRCVPISNHLYFYWYRQILGQKVEFLVSFYNNEISEKSEIFDDQFSVERPDGSNFTLKIRSTKLEDSAMYFCASTTTGSLSGYTFGSGTRLTVV.

In its sample, this clonotype was seen a few times. The chain is built from TRBV10-3 and TRBJ1-2, with D tentatively TRBD1 (5 bases). CDR1 ENHRY and CDR2 SYGVKD come from the germline V gene. The CDR3 is made up of 17 amino acids. The V end lost 4 bases, the J end lost 8 bases, and 26 bases lay between the germline ends. Here the CDR3 reads CAISGPRGGAQTRGYTF. The CDR3 nucleotides are TGTGCCATCAGTGGCCCCCGAGGAGGGGCGCAGACTCGGGGCTACACCTTC.

The V and J genes are TRBV5-1 and TRBJ2-3; 7 bases line up with TRBD2. This CDR3 spans 16 amino acids. The V segment lost 1 base and the J segment 4 bases; nucleotides outside the gene matches: 9. In germline, CDR1 is SGHRS, CDR2 YFSETQ. The CDR3 coding sequence is TGCGCCAGCAGCTTGCGGGAGCTAGCGGCCGCAGATACGCAGTATTTT. Amino acids: CASSLRELAAADTQYF.

In this sample, this clonotype turned up a few times. The rearrangement links TRBV24-1 to TRBJ2-2, with 10 bases fitting TRBD2. Germline-derived CDR1 and CDR2 are KGHDR and SFDVKD. This CDR3 is 20 amino acids long. The trim removed 2 bases at V and 2 bases at J, leaving 13 bases unmatched. The CDR3 sequence is CATSDSPKLAGATNTGELFF. In DNA, the CDR3 is TGTGCCACCAGTGATTCCCCGAAGCTAGCGGGGGCAACAAACACCGGGGAGCTGTTTTTT.

The CDR3: CASSPDTGLSTETQYF. The DNA of the CDR3 is TGTGCCAGCTCGCCGGACACAGGTCTAAGTACAGAGACCCAGTACTTC. The rearrangement links TRBV18 to TRBJ2-5; tentative D call: TRBD1 (5 bases). The CDR3 is 16 residues long. Germline values: CDR1 KGHSH, CDR2 LQKENI. V gave up 6 bases and J gave up 4 bases, with 21 bases separating them.

J is TRBJ2-6 and V is TRBV12-3 or TRBV12-4; possible D gene TRBD1, 5 bases. Trimming left V 7 bases short and J 0 bases short, with 13 bases between. The CDR3 length is 16 residues. The CDR3, as DNA: TGTGCCAGCACCCCCAGGGAATACTCTGGGGCCAACGTCCTGACTTTC. Its translation: CASTPREYSGANVLTF.

Only a few counts were recorded for this clonotype. The chain uses TRBV20-1 and TRBJ2-3, with D tentatively TRBD2 (6 bases). The CDR3 consists of 15 residues. Germline CDR1 is DFQATT and CDR2 is SNEGSKA (reference sequence). V was clipped by 3 bases and J by 6 bases, with 19 bases between them. The CDR3 sequence is CSASAWGLVPDTQYF. CDR3 in DNA: TGCAGTGCTAGCGCTTGGGGACTGGTCCCCGATACGCAGTATTTT.